This is a list of T cell receptor beta chains from one sample in a study of T cell repertoires in cytomegalovirus infection. TCRdb ran MiXCR on the reads and lists one entry per CDR3 protein. Here the sample spans about 490,000 distinct CDR3 sequences, around 11% being singletons. The sample consisted of PBMCs. The receptors were sampled from a human donor in good health (CMV status not recorded). Some clones in this sample may be carry-over from other donors' samples. Each CDR3 is given with its conserved first and last residue. A D gene is named only where the DNA matches it firmly. A clone size is listed for some rows: how often the clone was seen (once, few, many), or a class if it is expanded.

many | TRBJ2-5 | TRBV10-3 | TRBD1 | CAISEPGQKETQYF | TGTGCCATCAGTGAGCCGGGACAGAAAGAGACCCAGTACTTC
many | TRBJ2-2 | TRBV11-3 | TRBD2 | CASSWLADTGELFF | TGTGCCAGCAGCTGGCTAGCGGACACCGGGGAGCTGTTTTTT
many | TRBJ1-2 | TRBV7-6 | - | CASSLATRQDPNYGYTF | TGTGCCAGCAGCTTAGCGACAAGGCAGGATCCTAACTATGGCTACACCTTC
- | TRBJ2-7 | TRBV4-2 | - | CASSQDYKGNEQYF | TGTGCCAGCAGCCAAGATTATAAAGGGAACGAGCAGTACTTC
many | TRBJ2-1 | TRBV28 | TRBD1 | CASSSGQGHFAYNEQFF | TGTGCCAGCAGTTCAGGACAGGGGCACTTCGCATACAATGAGCAGTTCTTC
many | TRBJ1-1 | TRBV7-8 | TRBD1 | CASSWGARGETEAFF | TGTGCCAGCAGCTGGGGGGCCAGGGGGGAGACTGAAGCTTTCTTT
many | TRBJ1-6 | TRBV18 | - | CASSPGQFNSPLHF | TGTGCCAGCTCACCAGGACAGTTTAATTCACCCCTCCACTTT
- | TRBJ2-5 | TRBV7-9 | - | CASSLRADQETQYF | TGTGCCAGCAGCTTAAGGGCAGATCAAGAGACCCAGTACTTC
- | TRBJ1-2 | TRBV5-1 | - | CASSPTAGDGGYTF | TGCGCCAGCAGCCCGACCGCGGGGGACGGCGGCTACACCTTC
- | TRBJ2-1 | TRBV11-2 | - | CASSLAPSGRGYNEQFF | TGTGCCAGCAGCTTAGCCCCCTCGGGGCGGGGTTACAATGAGCAGTTCTTC
many | TRBJ1-2 | TRBV2 | - | CASSEALEYGYTF | TGTGCCAGCAGTGAAGCGCTTGAATATGGCTACACCTTC
many | TRBJ1-1 | TRBV12-3/TRBV12-4 | - | CASSESLRTTEAFF | TGTGCCAGCAGTGAATCCCTTAGAACGACTGAAGCTTTCTTT
many | TRBJ2-7 | TRBV10-3 | TRBD1 | CAISELSRTGGPYEQYF | TGTGCCATCAGTGAGTTAAGCCGGACAGGGGGCCCCTACGAGCAGTACTTC
many | TRBJ1-1 | TRBV5-1 | - | CASSLIGGRGSEAFF | TGCGCCAGCAGCTTGATTGGGGGCCGGGGCTCTGAAGCTTTCTTT